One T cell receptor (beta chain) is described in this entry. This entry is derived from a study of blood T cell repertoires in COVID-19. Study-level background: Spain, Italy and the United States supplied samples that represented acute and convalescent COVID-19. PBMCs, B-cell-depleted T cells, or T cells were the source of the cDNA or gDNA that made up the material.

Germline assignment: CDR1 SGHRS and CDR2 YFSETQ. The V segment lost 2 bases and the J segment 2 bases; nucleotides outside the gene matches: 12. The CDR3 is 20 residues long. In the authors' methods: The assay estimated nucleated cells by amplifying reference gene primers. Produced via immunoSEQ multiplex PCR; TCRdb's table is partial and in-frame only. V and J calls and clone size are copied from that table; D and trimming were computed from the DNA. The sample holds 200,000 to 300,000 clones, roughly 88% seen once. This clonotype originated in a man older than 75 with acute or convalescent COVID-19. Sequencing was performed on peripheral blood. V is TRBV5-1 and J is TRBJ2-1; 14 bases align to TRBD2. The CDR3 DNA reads TGCGCCAGCAGCTTAGCGGGGACTAGCGGGAGCGGACGGACCTACAATGAGCAGTTCTTC. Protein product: CASSLAGTSGSGRTYNEQFF.